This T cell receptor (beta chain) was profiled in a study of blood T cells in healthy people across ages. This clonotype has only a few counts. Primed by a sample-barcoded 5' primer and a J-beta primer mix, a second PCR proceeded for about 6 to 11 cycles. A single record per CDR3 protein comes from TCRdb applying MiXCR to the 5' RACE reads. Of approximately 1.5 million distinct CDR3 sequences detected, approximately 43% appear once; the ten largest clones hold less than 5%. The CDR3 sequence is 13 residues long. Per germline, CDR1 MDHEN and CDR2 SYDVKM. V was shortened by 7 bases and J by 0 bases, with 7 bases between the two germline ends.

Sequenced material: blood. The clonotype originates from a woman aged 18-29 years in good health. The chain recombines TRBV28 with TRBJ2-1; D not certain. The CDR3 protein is CASIRNSYNEQFF. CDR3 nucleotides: TGTGCCAGCATACGGAACTCCTACAATGAGCAGTTCTTC.